This TCR beta chain was retrieved from a study of response to subunit inactivated influenza vaccine. Overall study results and limits: The authors offered the suggestion that each seasonal influenza vaccination recruits few new T cells.

MiXCR, applied by TCRdb to the RT-PCR reads, yields one record per CDR3 protein. The repertoire includes 490,000 or so distinct CDR3 sequences, 7.6% of them detected once, and 10% to 15% sits in the top ten. This CDR3 contains 14 residues. The V segment lost 6 bases and the J segment 5 bases; nucleotides outside the gene matches: 6. From germline, CDR1 is MNHNS and CDR2 SASEGT. In this sample, this clonotype turned up a few times. Its specificity is not known. This clonotype was sampled from a man aged 45-69 years who received an inactivated influenza vaccine. The specimen was PBMCs from blood, collected roughly 24 months after vaccination. The V and J genes are TRBV6-1 and TRBJ1-5; 8 positions agree with TRBD1. In DNA form, the CDR3 reads TGTGCCAGCAGAAAAACAGGGGGTGATCAGCCCCAGCATTTT. Residues: CASRKTGGDQPQHF.